This T cell receptor beta chain stems from a study of T cells in Graves' hyperthyroidism and ophthalmopathy. The authors obtained PBMCs from over 8 ml of fresh peripheral blood. CDR3 length: 15 amino acids. V trimming: 6 bases; J trimming: 7 bases; junction bases outside the gene matches: 10. Germline loops: CDR1 MNHEY, CDR2 SMNVEV (reference sequence). Findings of the study overall: Progression to ophthalmopathy was predicted a median of approximately 6.4 months early.

This clonotype has a count of ten or more. What it recognizes is unknown. TCR beta CDR3 sequences were amplified from RNA transcripts. During a first-round RT-PCR of the TCR CDR3, the HTBI primer set was used. TCRdb re-analysed the multiplex PCR reads in MiXCR, keeping a single row per CDR3 protein. The data show around 600,000 distinct CDR3 sequences, around 14% seen once. The TCR was taken from a woman under 30 with Graves' ophthalmopathy. The rearrangement uses TRBV27 and TRBJ2-1, with 9 bases fitting TRBD1. Sequenced input: blood. The CDR3 loop reads CASSIIQGAQNEQFF. CDR3 nucleotides: TGTGCCAGCAGCATAATACAGGGGGCGCAGAATGAGCAGTTCTTC.